The following is a T cell receptor beta chain sequence with its context. No antigen is known for it. CDR1 is MDHEN, CDR2 SYDVKM, per germline. The CDR3 length is 13 residues. Trimming removed 9 bases at V and 4 bases at J, with 15 bases between. The PCR contained 60 Vbeta and 13 Jbeta primers. The protocol was immunoSEQ multiplex PCR, while the TCRdb copy is restricted to in-frame clones and leaves out a portion. This repertoire shows about 140,000 clones, around 77% found once; its top ten account for around 5%. The record originates from a study of cytomegalovirus exposure and HLA in healthy donors. Study-level findings and limits: The study carried out a later analysis of TCR beta sequences. It associated approximately 17,000 of them with specific HLA alleles at a false discovery rate of 0.05. TCR beta V- and J-gene trimming was later associated with a missense DCLRE1C variant.

These donors counted as nominally healthy when sampled, but unrecorded immune exposures were likely. V and J are TRBV28 and TRBJ1-1; the D gene is possibly TRBD1 (5 bases). Sequenced sample: PBMCs. The sequence derives from a man between 25 and 39 years old in good health. For the CDR3, the DNA is TGTGCCAGTTCACCTGGGGGGATCACTGAAGCTTTCTTT. Residues: CASSPGGITEAFF.